Detailed here is one T cell receptor (beta chain). This sample was taken from a study of T cell changes during pregnancy in multiple sclerosis. The protocol was immunoSEQ multiplex PCR, while the TCRdb copy is restricted to in-frame clones and leaves out a portion. Here the sample spans around 31,000 clones, about 92% being singletons. This CDR3 comprises 14 residues. Deletions cut 0 bases from V and 4 bases from J, with 9 bases between. Germline V lookup: CDR1 SGHTA, CDR2 FQGNSA. Sequencing used CD4+ T cells from peripheral blood mononuclear cells, obtained in the first trimester of pregnancy. The V and J genes are TRBV7-2 and TRBJ1-2; TRBD1 might be the D (5 bases). This clonotype was obtained from a female donor with multiple sclerosis, enrolled in a pregnancy study. As DNA, the CDR3 is TGTGCCAGCAGCTTAGCTGGTCAGGGCTATGGCTACACCTTC. This gives the protein CASSLAGQGYGYTF.